One sample yielded the 15 T cell receptor beta chains listed below, sequenced in a study of cytomegalovirus exposure and HLA in healthy donors. Vbeta (60) and Jbeta (13) primers were used in the PCR. TCRdb's table, derived via immunoSEQ multiplex PCR, lists solely in-frame clones and lacks some. The sample contains 150,000 to 200,000 clones, 80% of which appear only once. The sample was PBMCs. The receptors derive from a male donor in good health and CMV-seropositive.

This clone came up a few times. V and J are TRBV19 and TRBJ2-7; 7 bases map to TRBD1. V dropped 4 bases and J dropped 1; count of bases not matched to a gene: 4. The CDR3 spans 14 residues. Germline V lookup: CDR1 LNHDA, CDR2 SQIVND (reference sequence). The CDR3 bases are TGTGCCAGTAGTACCCACAGGGGATCCTACGAGCAGTACTTC. This translates into CASSTHRGSYEQYF.

This clone was counted a few times. The chain uses TRBV5-8 and TRBJ1-5; D is perhaps TRBD1 (5 bases). Germline CDR1 reads SGHTS; CDR2 reads YDEGEE. This CDR3 has 15 residues. Trimming pared 4 bases from V and 3 bases from J, leaving 14 bases between. The DNA of the CDR3 is TGTGCCAGCAGCGGGGGACTTTCGCACAATCAGCCCCAGCATTTT. Its translation: CASSGGLSHNQPQHF.

The CDR3 bases are TGCGCCTCGGGACTCCAGTTCCAAGAGACCCAGTACTTC. It translates to CASGLQFQETQYF. This rearrangement joins TRBV5-1 to TRBJ2-5, with D possibly being TRBD2 (6 bases). The CDR3 totals 13 residues. Trimming cost V 10 bases and J 1 base, with 14 bases left between them. Germline V CDR1 and CDR2: SGHRS, YFSETQ.

The chain couples TRBV25-1 to TRBJ1-1; 12 nucleotides agree with TRBD1. V shed 10 bases and J 11 bases; nucleotides not matched to a gene: 14. CDR1 and CDR2 from the germline V gene are MGHDK and SYGVNS. CDR3 length equals 14 residues. CDR3 DNA: TGTGCCACTAACAGGGGACAGGGGGCCAGAGGGGCTTTCTTT. Its protein is CATNRGQGARGAFF.

V gene TRBV21-1 combines with J gene TRBJ2-1; the table calls TRBD2, which could not be checked here. TRBV21-1 is flagged as a pseudogene. CDR3 size: 19 residues. CDR3 coding DNA: TGTGCCAGCAGCAAGTTCGCCGGGACTAGCGGGAGGGGTTACAATGAGCAGTTCTTC. Protein: CASSKFAGTSGRGYNEQFF.

This clone came up a few times. V is TRBV5-1 and J is TRBJ2-7; a weak D match, TRBD2 (6 bases). CDR3 length equals 15 residues. Trimming pared 4 bases from V and 0 bases from J, leaving 14 bases between. Germline CDR1 reads SGHRS; CDR2 reads YFSETQ. The CDR3 bases are TGCGCCAGCAGCCAGAGCGGAGGGAGCTCCTACGAGCAGTACTTC. As protein: CASSQSGGSSYEQYF. The full variable domain, its missing parts supplied by reference TRBV5-1 and TRBJ2-7, is KAGVTQTPRYLIKTRGQQVTLSCSPISGHRSVSWYQQTPGQGLQFLFEYFSETQRNKGNFPGRFSGRQFSNSRSEMNVSTLELGDSALYLCASSQSGGSSYEQYFGPGTRLTVT.

The V call is TRBV12-5, the J call TRBJ2-7; perhaps TRBD1 as D (6 bases). V lost 4 bases, J lost 7 bases, and 26 bases lay in between. CDR3 length: 17 residues. CDR1 and CDR2 (germline): LGHNT, FRNRAP. The CDR3 DNA is TGTGCTAGTGGTTCAGGTAGGCAGGGGAACCTACGTGGGGAGCAGTACTTC. It is translated as CASGSGRQGNLRGEQYF.

V usage is TRBV5-4 and J usage is TRBJ2-7; TRBD1 might be the D (6 bases). The CDR3 contains 14 residues. The V and J ends lost 0 bases and 4 bases respectively, with 11 bases between them. Germline V gene sequence: CDR1 SGHNT, CDR2 YYREEE (reference sequence). CDR3 protein: CASSLAPGAYEQYF. Written as DNA, the CDR3 is TGTGCCAGCAGCTTGGCCCCAGGGGCATACGAGCAGTACTTC.

This clone has only a few counts. This chain uses TRBV9 with TRBJ2-4; tentatively, D is TRBD2 (5 bases). Per germline, CDR1 SGDLS and CDR2 YYNGEE. The CDR3 is 13 amino acids. The V and J ends lost 4 bases and 7 bases respectively, with 12 bases between them. The CDR3 nucleotides are TGTGCCAGCAGCCCGAGAGGGTGGAACATTCAGTACTTC. Translating gives CASSPRGWNIQYF.

This chain's CDR3 is CASSFQGETQYF. Written as DNA, the CDR3 is TGTGCCAGCAGTTTTCAGGGTGAGACGCAGTATTTT. This chain joins TRBV27 and TRBJ2-3; maybe TRBD1 (5 bases). Germline V gene lookup returns CDR1 MNHEY and CDR2 SMNVEV (reference sequence). The CDR3 is 12 amino acids. Trimming removed 3 bases at V and 9 bases at J, with 10 bases between.

This clone was counted a few times. Other DNA sequences from this sample encode an identical CDR3 as well. The rearrangement links TRBV19 to TRBJ2-3; D is unresolved. Germline V gene lookup returns CDR1 LNHDA and CDR2 SQIVND (reference sequence). This CDR3 is 13 amino acids long. Trimming took 3 bases from V and 4 from J, leaving 8 bases between them. The CDR3 DNA is TGTGCCAGTAGTATCGCCGGAGCAGATACGCAGTATTTT. Encoded protein: CASSIAGADTQYF.

This chain connects TRBV4-3 to TRBJ2-3; 10 nucleotides line up with TRBD1. The V gene end was trimmed by 0 bases and the J gene end by 1 base; junction bases not matched to a gene: 7. The CDR3 runs to 18 residues. Germline values: CDR1 LGHNA, CDR2 YSLEER. The CDR3 loop is CASSQDPGTGDGTDTQYF. The CDR3 nucleotides read TGCGCCAGCAGCCAAGATCCCGGGACAGGGGACGGCACAGATACGCAGTATTTT.

The chain is built from TRBV6-5 and TRBJ1-2, with 7 positions matching TRBD1. V shed 6 bases and J 3 bases; nucleotides not matched to a gene: 10. This CDR3 spans 15 amino acids. Germline CDR1 and CDR2: MNHEY and SVGAGI. CDR3 nucleotide sequence: TGTGCCAGCAGGACAGGGAAGATGTGGGACTATGGCTACACCTTC. Translation: CASRTGKMWDYGYTF.

As concerns this clone: This sample also contains other DNA sequences that code for the same CDR3. V and J are TRBV2 and TRBJ1-2; D is possibly TRBD1 (6 bases). CDR1 and CDR2 from the germline V gene are SNHLY and FYNNEI. Trimming took off 4 bases at V and 2 bases at J, with 8 bases between the two ends. The CDR3 runs to 13 residues. As DNA, the CDR3 is TGTGCCAGCAGTGGGCAGGGGAACTATGGCTACACCTTC. Translation gives CASSGQGNYGYTF.

V gene TRBV29-1 combines with J gene TRBJ2-6; maybe TRBD1 (6 bases). The CDR3 consists of 15 residues. Trimming pared 6 bases from V and 0 bases from J, leaving 12 bases between. CDR1 SQVTM and CDR2 ANQGSEA come from the germline V gene. The CDR3 loop reads CSVRRTDSGANVLTF. CDR3 nucleotide sequence: TGCAGCGTCCGTCGGACAGACTCTGGGGCCAACGTCCTGACTTTC.